Each of the 31 T cell receptor beta chains below was sequenced from the same sample in a study of OX40 agonist ivuxolimab in advanced cancers. The assay was immunoSEQ multiplex PCR, and TCRdb's table has in-frame clones only and misses some. The sample records around 66,000 clones, roughly nine tenths being singletons. The sequenced sample was CD4+ or CD8+ T cells sorted from blood, obtained in a trial of the OX40 agonist ivuxolimab. The receptors stem from an adult with an advanced solid tumor such as melanoma, head and neck, liver or kidney cancer.

V is TRBV11-2 and J is TRBJ1-6; tentative D call: TRBD1 (5 bases). Germline assignment: CDR1 SGHAT and CDR2 FQNNGV. This CDR3 has 18 residues. V was clipped by 7 bases and J by 5 bases, with 24 bases between them. In nucleotides, the CDR3 is TGTGCCAGCACCCTCCGCTTATTAGGGGATAATCATAATTCACCCCTCCACTTT. This codes for CASTLRLLGDNHNSPLHF.

V and J are TRBV4-1 and TRBJ2-1; D ambiguous. Germline-derived CDR1 and CDR2 are MGHRA and YSYEKL. This CDR3 region has 14 residues. Between the trimmed V and J ends, which lost 4 bases and 12 bases, there was a span of 19 bases. The CDR3 bases are TGCGCCAGCAGCCTGACCGACCTTAGTATCGGGCAGTTCTTC. Protein sequence: CASSLTDLSIGQFF.

The gene calls are TRBV10-3 and TRBJ1-1, with D tentatively TRBD1 (5 bases). CDR1 is ENHRY, CDR2 SYGVKD, per germline. CDR3 length equals 13 residues. V was clipped by 10 bases and J by 1 base, with 13 bases between them. The CDR3: CATMIQANTEAFF. CDR3 bases: TGTGCCACCATGATACAGGCGAACACTGAAGCTTTCTTT.

J is TRBJ2-7 and V is TRBV10-2; a weak D match, TRBD1 (5 bases). CDR3 length equals 14 residues. V lost 3 bases, J lost 1 base, and 10 bases lay in between. Germline V CDR1 and CDR2: WSHSY, SAAADI. CDR3 nucleotide sequence: TGCGCCAGCAGTGAAGACAGCGCTTCCTACGAGCAGTACTTC. Protein: CASSEDSASYEQYF.

The genes are TRBV7-9 and TRBJ2-3; possibly TRBD2 for D (5 bases). The CDR3 sequence is 18 residues long. V was pared by 1 base and J by 1 base, with 18 bases between. Per germline, CDR1 SEHNR and CDR2 FQNEAQ (reference sequence). The CDR3: CASSLEANGGSGTDTQYF. CDR3 nucleotide sequence: TGTGCCAGCAGCTTAGAGGCGAACGGAGGAAGCGGCACAGATACGCAGTATTTT.

The CDR3 DNA reads TGTGCCAGCAGCTTAACAGGGGGCCTCTCCTACGAGCAGTACTTC. Translating gives CASSLTGGLSYEQYF. This chain links TRBV5-4 with TRBJ2-7; 9 nucleotides match TRBD1. The CDR3 covers 15 residues. Germline loops: CDR1 SGHNT, CDR2 YYREEE (reference sequence). The trim removed 2 bases at V and 0 bases at J, leaving 3 bases unmatched.

This chain links TRBV9 with TRBJ2-1, with TRBD1 matching 8 bases. V lost 4 bases and J lost 1; bases outside the gene matches: 7. CDR1 SGDLS and CDR2 YYNGEE come from the germline V gene. This CDR3 has 16 residues. This CDR3 reads CASSPSGTGSYNEQFF. The CDR3 DNA reads TGTGCCAGCAGCCCGAGTGGGACAGGTTCCTACAATGAGCAGTTCTTC.

This sequence joins TRBV15 and TRBJ1-4; D uncertain. Trimming shortened V by 0 bases and J by 4 bases, and 12 bases separated the two germline ends. This CDR3 is 16 amino acids long. CDR1 is LNHNV and CDR2 is YYDKDF in the germline V gene (reference sequence). The CDR3 here is CATSRDVGSHNEKLFF. The CDR3, as DNA: TGTGCCACCAGCAGAGACGTAGGGTCTCATAATGAAAAACTGTTTTTT. The full variable domain, with the rest looked up from reference TRBV15 and TRBJ1-4, is DAMVIQNPRYQVTQFGKPVTLSCSQTLNHNVMYWYQQKSSQAPKLLFHYYDKDFNNEADTPDNFQSRRPNTSFCFLDIRSPGLGDTAMYLCATSRDVGSHNEKLFFGSGTQLSVL.

The gene calls are TRBV4-2 and TRBJ2-3, with D perhaps matching TRBD1 or TRBD2 (5 bases each). The germline gives CDR1 LGHNA, CDR2 YNFKEQ. CDR3 length: 15 amino acids. V gave up 4 bases and J gave up 6 bases, with 17 bases separating them. This CDR3 is CASSLKAGALDTQYF. CDR3 nucleotides: TGTGCCAGCAGCCTAAAGGCCGGGGCATTGGATACGCAGTATTTT.

This clone came up once. The genes are TRBV11-2 and TRBJ2-7; 8 nucleotides match TRBD1. This CDR3 has 14 residues. The V segment lost 5 bases and the J segment 5 bases; nucleotides outside the gene matches: 8. Germline CDR1 SGHAT, CDR2 FQNNGV. In DNA form, the CDR3 reads TGTGCCAGCAGCCGAAACAGGGGGTTCCACGAGCAGTACTTC. It is translated as CASSRNRGFHEQYF.

This clone qualifies as medium-sized (0.01 to 0.1%). The J gene is TRBJ2-5, the V gene TRBV5-1; D possibly matches TRBD1 or TRBD2 (7 bases each). V shed 7 bases and J shed 4 bases, with 14 bases lying between them. Germline CDR1 is SGHRS and CDR2 is YFSETQ. There are 13 residues in the CDR3. In DNA, the CDR3 is TGCGCCAGCCGGAGGGAGGGGGCAGAGACCCAGTACTTC. Translating it yields CASRREGAETQYF.

This clone has a handful of counts. The J gene is TRBJ2-3, the V gene TRBV20-1; no clear D gene. There are 11 residues in the CDR3. Germline V gene lookup returns CDR1 DFQATT and CDR2 SNEGSKA (reference sequence). Trimming pared 1 base from V and 4 bases from J, leaving 3 bases between. CDR3 sequence reads: CSARVADTQYF. Here the CDR3 DNA reads TGCAGTGCTAGAGTGGCAGATACGCAGTATTTT.

V is TRBV7-8 and J is TRBJ2-7, with TRBD1 identical over 7 bases. Germline lookup yields CDR1 SGHVS and CDR2 FQNEAQ. The CDR3 is 15 amino acids. J lost 5 bases, V lost 1 base, and 8 bases had no gene match. CDR3 DNA: TGTGCCAGCAGCTTAGTGGGTAGGGGGCGTAACGAGCAGTACTTC. Translated, it gives CASSLVGRGRNEQYF.

V and J are TRBV18 and TRBJ1-4, with D perhaps matching TRBD1 (5 bases). The CDR3 covers 14 residues. The germline V gene encodes CDR1 KGHSH and CDR2 LQKENI. Trimming cost V 3 bases and J 6 bases, with 11 bases left between them. The CDR3 nucleotides are TGTGCCAGCTCACCCACGGGAGGGGATGAAAAACTGTTTTTT. Translation: CASSPTGGDEKLFF.

The J gene is TRBJ2-1, the V gene TRBV5-6; D remains unclear. V shed 2 bases and J shed 0 bases, with 12 bases lying between them. Germline values: CDR1 SGHDT, CDR2 YYEEEE. The CDR3 sequence is 16 residues long. The CDR3 nucleotides read TGTGCCAGCAGCTTCGGTAGAGGCGGCTCCTACAATGAGCAGTTCTTC. Protein: CASSFGRGGSYNEQFF.

V is TRBV19 and J is TRBJ1-2; no clear D. V was shortened by 3 bases and J by 7 bases, with 9 bases between the two germline ends. Looked up from germline, CDR1 is LNHDA and CDR2 is SQIVND (reference sequence). There are 12 residues in the CDR3. The CDR3 sequence: CASSIRVGGYTF. CDR3 nucleotides: TGTGCCAGTAGTATTCGGGTCGGTGGCTACACCTTC.

V usage is TRBV5-1 and J usage is TRBJ2-7, with D possibly being TRBD2 (5 bases). Germline lookup yields CDR1 SGHRS and CDR2 YFSETQ. The CDR3 runs 14 residues. Trimming left V 1 base short and J 3 bases short, with 11 bases between. CDR3 in DNA: TGCGCCAGCAGCTTGAGACCGGGGTACTACGAGCAGTACTTC. This sequence encodes CASSLRPGYYEQYF.

This clone was recorded a few times. CDR3 loop: CASSRQGGGYGYTF. DNA of the CDR3: TGTGCCAGCAGCCGACAGGGAGGAGGCTATGGCTACACCTTC. The genes are TRBV7-3 and TRBJ1-2; 7 bases fit TRBD1. The junction had 7 bases not matched to a gene; V was cut back by 5 bases and J by 4 bases. This CDR3 is 14 amino acids long. CDR1 and CDR2 (germline): SGHTA, FQGTGA.

V usage is TRBV11-2 and J usage is TRBJ2-5, with 7 nucleotides matching TRBD2. In germline, CDR1 is SGHAT, CDR2 FQNNGV. With V trimmed by 1 base and J by 1 base, 3 bases remained unmatched. The CDR3 totals 15 residues. For the CDR3, the DNA is TGTGCCAGCAGCTTAGTGGGGGGGAGCCAAGAGACCCAGTACTTC. This translates into CASSLVGGSQETQYF.

The V call is TRBV5-4, the J call TRBJ2-1; 7 bases fit TRBD2. From germline, CDR1 is SGHNT and CDR2 YYREEE (reference sequence). V was clipped by 1 base and J by 4 bases; unmatched bases: 8. This CDR3 contains 16 residues. CDR3 sequence reads: CASSLPLAGVYNEQFF. In DNA, the CDR3 is TGTGCCAGCAGCTTGCCCCTGGCGGGGGTTTACAATGAGCAGTTCTTC. The full variable domain, completed using reference TRBV5-4 and TRBJ2-1, is ETGVTQSPTHLIKTRGQQVTLRCSSQSGHNTVSWYQQALGQGPQFIFQYYREEENGRGNFPPRFSGLQFPNYSSELNVNALELDDSALYLCASSLPLAGVYNEQFFGPGTRLTVL.

The V gene is TRBV19, the J gene TRBJ2-2; no definite D call. From germline, CDR1 is LNHDA and CDR2 SQIVND (reference sequence). V lost 4 bases and J 4 bases, leaving 10 bases between the germline ends. This CDR3 comprises 14 residues. The CDR3 nucleotides read TGTGCCAGTAGTAGGTCATATATCACCGGGGAGCTGTTTTTT. The encoded protein is CASSRSYITGELFF. The full variable domain, in which reference TRBV19 and TRBJ2-2 provide the parts outside the CDR3, is DGGITQSPKYLFRKEGQNVTLSCEQNLNHDAMYWYRQDPGQGLRLIYYSQIVNDFQKGDIAEGYSVSREKKESFPLTVTSAQKNPTAFYLCASSRSYITGELFFGEGSRLTVL.

The chain carries TRBV9 and TRBJ2-1, with D perhaps TRBD1 (5 bases). Germline-derived CDR1 and CDR2 are SGDLS and YYNGEE. This CDR3 is 16 amino acids long. V was pared by 0 bases and J by 1 base, with 11 bases between. CDR3 region: CASSVGQGYSYNEQFF. CDR3 coding DNA: TGTGCCAGCAGCGTAGGGCAGGGTTATTCCTACAATGAGCAGTTCTTC.

The V and J genes are TRBV2 and TRBJ2-1, with D possibly matching TRBD1 (6 bases). The CDR3 consists of 15 residues. Germline CDR1 SNHLY, CDR2 FYNNEI. The ends were cut back, 8 bases at V and 0 bases at J, with 14 bases in the middle. The chain's CDR3 is CASGEQGYSYNEQFF. CDR3 DNA sequence: TGTGCCAGCGGGGAACAGGGATACTCCTACAATGAGCAGTTCTTC. The full variable domain, in which reference TRBV2 and TRBJ2-1 provide the parts outside the CDR3, is EPEVTQTPSHQVTQMGQEVILRCVPISNHLYFYWYRQILGQKVEFLVSFYNNEISEKSEIFDDQFSVERPDGSNFTLKIRSTKLEDSAMYFCASGEQGYSYNEQFFGPGTRLTVL.

The V call is TRBV28, the J call TRBJ1-2, with D possibly matching TRBD1 (5 bases). The V end lost 6 bases, the J end lost 6 bases, and 11 bases lay between the germline ends. CDR3 length equals 12 residues. Germline CDR1 MDHEN, CDR2 SYDVKM. As DNA, the CDR3 is TGTGCCAGCAGCTCCAGGGTTCATGGCTACACCTTC. It is translated as CASSSRVHGYTF.

A single count supports this clone. V gene TRBV18 combines with J gene TRBJ2-1; D possibly corresponds to TRBD1 (5 bases). The CDR3 length is 15 residues. The germline V and J ends were trimmed by 4 bases and 0 bases, with 10 bases remaining between them. From germline, CDR1 is KGHSH and CDR2 LQKENI. CDR3 residues: CASSRGQGSYNEQFF. The CDR3 DNA reads as TGTGCCAGCTCACGTGGGCAGGGCTCCTACAATGAGCAGTTCTTC.

The rearrangement links TRBV5-1 to TRBJ1-2, with D possibly being TRBD1 (6 bases). Trimming took off 0 bases at V and 2 bases at J, with 14 bases between the two ends. Looked up from germline, CDR1 is SGHRS and CDR2 is YFSETQ. This CDR3 is built from 16 residues. CDR3: CASSLVVGHGNYGYTF. CDR3 in DNA: TGCGCCAGCAGCTTGGTGGTGGGACATGGGAACTATGGCTACACCTTC.

The chain combines TRBV5-1 with TRBJ2-2, with TRBD2 matching over 13 bases. V lost 4 bases and J lost 0; bases outside the gene matches: 9. Germline CDR1 SGHRS, CDR2 YFSETQ. This CDR3 has 19 residues. CDR3 sequence: CASSGRTSGRGANTGELFF. DNA of the CDR3: TGCGCCAGCAGCGGGCGGACTAGCGGGAGAGGGGCGAACACCGGGGAGCTGTTTTTT.

The rearrangement joins TRBV6-6 to TRBJ1-5, with 9 positions matching TRBD1. J gave up 4 bases and V 5 bases, and 6 bases lay outside the gene matches. Looked up from germline, CDR1 is MNHNY and CDR2 is SVGAGI (reference sequence). The CDR3 has 15 amino acids. The CDR3 bases are TGTGCCAGCAGTAAACCGGGACAGGGAAATCAGCCCCAGCATTTT. This translates into CASSKPGQGNQPQHF.

The genes are TRBV19 and TRBJ1-2; possible D gene TRBD1, 5 bases. The V end lost 6 bases, the J end lost 1 base, and 9 bases lay between the germline ends. From germline, CDR1 is LNHDA and CDR2 SQIVND (reference sequence). This CDR3 has 13 residues. CDR3 nucleotide sequence: TGTGCCAGTAGGGAGACAGTTAACTATGGCTACACCTTC. As protein: CASRETVNYGYTF.

This chain joins TRBV11-2 and TRBJ1-2, with 7 bases lining up with TRBD1. The CDR3 has 17 amino acids. Germline V gene sequence: CDR1 SGHAT, CDR2 FQNNGV. V shed 5 bases, J shed 2 bases, and the junction held 14 bases outside the gene matches. CDR3 DNA: TGTGCCAGCAGCCCGTCTCTCTTCACAGGGGTGAACTATGGCTACACCTTC. As protein: CASSPSLFTGVNYGYTF.

The CDR3 nucleotides are TGTTCCTCCTTCTCCCGGCTAGCGGGGACCACAGATACGCAGTATTTT. Encoded protein: CSSFSRLAGTTDTQYF. V gene TRBV2 combines with J gene TRBJ2-3; TRBD2 matches at 9 bases. Germline V lookup: CDR1 SNHLY, CDR2 FYNNEI. The CDR3 is 16 residues long.